This T cell receptor beta chain came from a study of T cells in Graves' hyperthyroidism and ophthalmopathy. Germline CDR1 and CDR2: MDHEN and SYDVKM. The CDR3 sequence is 14 residues long. The V gene lost 6 bases and the J gene lost 6 bases, with 14 bases spanning the gap. Template material for amplifying TCR beta CDR3 regions consisted of RNA transcripts. HTBI primers drove first-round RT-PCR of the TCR CDR3. TCRdb re-analysed the multiplex PCR reads in MiXCR, keeping a single row per CDR3 protein. Of over 250,000 distinct CDR3 sequences listed, 25% to 30% are singletons. Overall study findings and caveats: Stable hyperthyroidism was separated from ophthalmopathy by a model based on 13 V-J features.

Ten or more counts support this clonotype. Antigen unknown. Together with thyroid ultrasound, orbital computed tomography, serum thyroxine and TRAb, clinical symptoms were used for diagnoses. The study collected blood at first hyperthyroidism diagnosis, before any ophthalmopathy symptoms arose. The PBMCs studied were ones that came from 10 ml fresh peripheral blood. V is TRBV28 and J is TRBJ2-2; D is unclear. This clonotype was obtained from a man aged 40-50 years with Graves' hyperthyroidism that later progressed to Graves' ophthalmopathy. Sequencing was carried out using blood. In nucleotides, the CDR3 is TGTGCCAGCAGCGCGCCCCCGAGCGCCGGGGAGCTGTTTTTT. This sequence encodes CASSAPPSAGELFF.